The clone carrying this T cell receptor (beta chain) appeared a single time. The CDR3 spans 15 residues. V was clipped by 1 base and J by 0 bases, with 7 bases between them. CDR1 and CDR2 from the germline V gene are LNHDA and SQIVND (reference sequence). This entry belongs to a study of blood T cell repertoires in COVID-19. Profiling relied on immunoSEQ multiplex PCR, and the TCRdb table lists in-frame clones only, not all of them. The sample yields approximately 65,000 clones, 88% seen once. The origin of this receptor is a human donor in a cohort sampled during active COVID-19. The sequencing sample was made of peripheral blood. V is TRBV19 and J is TRBJ2-4; D uncertain. The CDR3 loop is CASSIGALAKNIQYF. The CDR3 DNA follows: TGTGCCAGTAGTATAGGGGCGCTAGCCAAAAACATTCAGTACTTC.